This TCR beta chain was obtained from a study of T cells in Graves' hyperthyroidism and ophthalmopathy. Study-wide points: Blood also contained most expanded thyroid clonotypes above 0.001.

This clonotype was counted ten times or more. Its antigen is not identified. Isolation of PBMCs was performed on about 10 ml fresh peripheral blood. The CDR3 has 13 residues. The germline CDR1 and CDR2 sequences are GTSNPN and SVGIG (reference sequence). Trimming removed 3 bases from V and 1 base from J, with 9 bases in between. TCR beta CDR3 regions were amplified from RNA transcripts. The HTBI set primed first-round TCR CDR3 RT-PCR. Using its own MiXCR run on the multiplex PCR reads, TCRdb lists one record per CDR3 protein. This sample has 300,000 to 400,000 distinct CDR3 sequences, with roughly 14% found just once.

The chain employs TRBV30 and TRBJ1-1; tentatively, D is TRBD1 (5 bases). The source of this sequence is a woman aged 30 to 39 with Graves' ophthalmopathy. Specimen: blood. The CDR3 DNA follows: TGTGCCTGGAGGGCAGGACAGAACACTGAAGCTTTCTTT. This encodes CAWRAGQNTEAFF.